This T cell receptor (beta chain) was captured in a study of T cell repertoires in cytomegalovirus infection. Study details: Peptides in the study included HLA-C-restricted and HLA-B-restricted CMV epitopes. The public TCR beta signatures pointed to both CMV infection and matching HLA type. Whole-study findings and limits: The ex vivo response showed dominance by HLA-C-restricted CMV-specific TCR beta clonotypes. The cumulative frequency of public TCR beta families identified carriers of CMV plus the relevant HLA.

This CDR3 spans 14 amino acids. V was trimmed by 7 bases and J by 3 bases, leaving 14 bases between them. Germline V gene data show CDR1 as SGHDT and CDR2 as YYEEEE. TCRdb analysed the reads with MiXCR anew, one entry per CDR3 protein. The data show fewer than 950,000 distinct CDR3 sequences, about 30% seen once. For this clonotype: What it recognizes is unknown.

The sample in question was cultured CD8+ T cells from PBMCs, obtained from culture after CMV antigen stimulation. The clonotype comes from a human donor in good health (CMV status not recorded). Some clones in this sample may be carry-over from other donors' samples. This chain uses TRBV5-6 with TRBJ1-3; D is possibly TRBD1 (6 bases). The CDR3 sequence is CASAYYRVGNTIYF. In DNA form, the CDR3 reads TGTGCCAGCGCGTATTACAGGGTTGGAAACACCATATATTTT.